This T cell receptor beta chain appears in the sequencing data of a study of identical twins. General study results and limits: Because invariant MAIT and iNKT cells could be present, zero-insertion analyses could be partly confounded. Beta clonotypes that were abundant in cord blood contained fewer insertions, a pattern absent from memory repertoires. Recombination models fit unrelated individuals' TCR alpha sharing but underestimated twins'.

As to this clonotype: Antigen: not known.

Carrying unique molecular identifiers, the cDNA also gained a universal primer site through template switching. TCRdb re-derived calls from the 5' RACE reads in MiXCR, one entry per CDR3 protein. The sample consists of 1.5 million to 2 million distinct CDR3 sequences, under 35% of them appearing once. This CDR3 region has 18 residues. CDR1 MDHEN and CDR2 SYDVKM come from the germline V gene. The chain combines TRBV28 with TRBJ2-4; TRBD2 aligns across 10 bases. The end of the DNA is better explained by TRBJ2-7, so the J call may be wrong. Sequenced sample: cord blood. This receptor was identified in a newborn girl in good health. The CDR3 here is CASSFPGDSGRSFYEQYF. CDR3 bases: TGTGCCAGCAGTTTCCCGGGGGATAGCGGGAGGTCTTTTTACGAGCAGTACTTC.